This T cell receptor beta chain was captured in a study of blood T cell repertoires in COVID-19. As for the study in general: Sites across the United States, Italy and Spain contributed samples from acute and convalescent COVID-19. PBMCs, B-cell-depleted T cells, or T cells were the source of the cDNA or gDNA that made up the material.

Authors' analysis steps: The authors estimated nucleated cell counts from reference gene primer amplification. Assay: immunoSEQ multiplex PCR; the TCRdb copy retains only in-frame clones and omits some. V and J calls and clone size are copied from that table; D and trimming were computed from the DNA. The sample contains about 190,000 clones, roughly 78% of which appear only once. This clone is a singleton in its sample. The CDR3 totals 15 residues. The V end was cut by 0 bases, the J end by 0 bases, with 10 bases between. Germline CDR1 SGDLS, CDR2 YYNGEE. This rearrangement joins TRBV9 to TRBJ2-7; D gene ambiguous. This clonotype was obtained from a woman over 75 with active or convalescent COVID-19. Sequenced input: peripheral blood. The CDR3 is CASSVGWLSSYEQYF. In nucleotides, the CDR3 is TGTGCCAGCAGCGTAGGATGGCTCAGCTCCTACGAGCAGTACTTC.